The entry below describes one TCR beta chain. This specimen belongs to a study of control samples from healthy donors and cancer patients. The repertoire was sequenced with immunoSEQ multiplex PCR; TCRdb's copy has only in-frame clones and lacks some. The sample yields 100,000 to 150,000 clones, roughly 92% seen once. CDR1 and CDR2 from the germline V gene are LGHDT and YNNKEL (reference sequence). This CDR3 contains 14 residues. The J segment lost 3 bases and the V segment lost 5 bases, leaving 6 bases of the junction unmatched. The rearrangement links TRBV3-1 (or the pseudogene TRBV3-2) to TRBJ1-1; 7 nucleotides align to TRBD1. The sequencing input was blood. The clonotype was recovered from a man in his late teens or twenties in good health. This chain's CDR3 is CASSSRDRHTEAFF. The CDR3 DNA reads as TGTGCCAGCAGCAGCCGGGACAGACACACTGAAGCTTTCTTT.